This T cell receptor beta chain originates from a study of T cell changes during pregnancy in multiple sclerosis (dated by TCRdb to the late 2010s). With regard to the full study: Changes in the T cell repertoire over the course of pregnancy were examined in this study in women with multiple sclerosis.

CDR1 and CDR2, looked up from the germline V gene, are SGHTA and FQGTGA. V is pared back by 6 bases and J by 8 bases, with 11 bases lying between the germline termini. From the cysteine through the phenylalanine, the CDR3 covers 12 amino acids. Only CDR3 DNA is held: 36 bases, read in frame from base 1. The protocol used for the library was the immunoSEQ multiplex PCR assay. TCRdb retrieved this table from immuneACCESS and kept in-frame rearrangements only. Not all clones are present; in checked studies, unresolved V genes account for under half, and no reason is known for the remainder. The sample table contains more than 35,000 clones; only one count was recorded for about 90% of them. About 0.57% of the sample belongs to the ten largest clones. On this clone: The antigen this receptor binds is unknown. The sample holds no much larger clone one base away, and base qualities are not on file.

The chain links TRBV7-3 with TRBJ2-1; the D region possibly corresponds to TRBD1 (5 bases align). The TCR comes from a female donor with multiple sclerosis, enrolled in a pregnancy study. This specimen was CD4+ T cells from peripheral blood mononuclear cells, taken before pregnancy. The CDR3 region reads CASSYQGYEQFF. DNA sequence: TGTGCCAGCAGTTATCAGGGCTATGAGCAGTTCTTC.